The T cell receptor (beta chain) described here comes from a study of post-analysis software for immune sequencing data. Study-level background: Multiple sclerosis in the patients followed relapsing-remitting, secondary progressive and progressive-relapsing courses.

In the case of this clonotype: The antigen remains unidentified.

This CDR3 comprises 14 residues. Germline assignment: CDR1 DFQATT and CDR2 SNEGSKA (reference sequence). V lost 1 base and J lost 5, with 12 bases in between. Unique-molecular-identifier-tagged TCR beta cDNA libraries were used. TCRdb used MiXCR to reprocess the PCR reads, holding one entry per CDR3 protein. Among some 890,000 distinct CDR3 sequences listed, approximately 53% were seen once. Regarding the study as a whole: Several TRBV segments were more frequent in patients than controls; TRBV5-6, TRBV5-1 and TRBV20-1 belonged to this group. Controls' normalized Chao1 diversity significantly exceeded that of multiple sclerosis patients.

The V call is TRBV20-1, the J call TRBJ2-1; a weak D match, TRBD2 (5 bases). The specimen was blood. The TCR comes from a girl aged 10 to 17 with multiple sclerosis. DNA for the CDR3: TGCAGTGCTAGAGGAGCGGTACACAACAATGAGCAGTTCTTC. Amino acids: CSARGAVHNNEQFF.